This passage covers 28 T cell receptor beta chains from one sample sequenced in a study of blood T cell repertoires in COVID-19 (TCRdb year 2020). Libraries were prepared through the immunoSEQ multiplex PCR assay. Entries here come from immuneACCESS through TCRdb and include only in-frame sequences with V and J called. Some clones fail to appear in such tables; in the studies checked, an unresolved V gene covers under half of the shortfall, and the cause of the remainder is unknown. This sample lists fewer than 200,000 clones; about 85% were detected once. Approximately 1.1% of the sample belongs to the ten largest clones. The sequenced sample consisted of peripheral blood. Receptors originate from a man in his sixties who had recovered from COVID-19.

This clone was seen a handful of times. The chain combines TRBV20-1 with TRBJ1-5; D might be TRBD1 (5 bases). This CDR3 region has 14 residues. Trimming left V 3 bases short and J 7 bases short, with 16 bases between. Germline CDR1 and CDR2: DFQATT and SNEGSKA (reference sequence). CDR3 sequence reads: CSASRGSRDQPQHF. As DNA, the CDR3 is TGCAGTGCTAGTCGGGGGAGCCGGGACCAGCCCCAGCATTTT.

This clone appeared once. CDR3 residues: CASSWGGGTEAFF. For the CDR3, the DNA is TGTGCCAGCAGCTGGGGGGGAGGCACTGAAGCTTTCTTT. The V and J genes are TRBV5-4 and TRBJ1-1; TRBD1 might be the D (5 bases). The CDR3 consists of 13 residues. Germline V CDR1 and CDR2: SGHNT, YYREEE (reference sequence). V shed 3 bases and J shed 4 bases, with 10 bases lying between them. Based on the CDR3 plus reference TRBV5-4 and TRBJ1-1, the full variable domain is ETGVTQSPTHLIKTRGQQVTLRCSSQSGHNTVSWYQQALGQGPQFIFQYYREEENGRGNFPPRFSGLQFPNYSSELNVNALELDDSALYLCASSWGGGTEAFFGQGTRLTVV.

The chain carries TRBV27 and TRBJ1-5, with TRBD1 matching over 9 bases. V trimming: 5 bases; J trimming: 2 bases; junction bases outside the gene matches: 10. The germline V gene encodes CDR1 MNHEY and CDR2 SMNVEV (reference sequence). The CDR3 extends over 17 amino acids. The CDR3 loop is CASSPGTGNIGNQPQHF. The CDR3 DNA follows: TGTGCCAGCAGTCCAGGGACAGGGAATATCGGCAATCAGCCCCAGCATTTT.

This clone was counted a few times. This chain joins TRBV7-8 and TRBJ1-4, with 8 positions matching TRBD1. In germline, CDR1 is SGHVS, CDR2 FQNEAQ. V trimming: 3 bases; J trimming: 7 bases; junction bases outside the gene matches: 13. The CDR3 totals 17 residues. The CDR3 here is CASSLGVVGRGREKLFF. The CDR3 nucleotides read TGTGCCAGCAGCTTGGGGGTGGTGGGCAGGGGGCGTGAAAAACTGTTTTTT.

The rearrangement uses TRBV7-9 and TRBJ1-2; a weak D match, TRBD1 (6 bases). Germline lookup yields CDR1 SEHNR and CDR2 FQNEAQ (reference sequence). The CDR3 is 14 amino acids. V lost 5 bases and J 4 bases, leaving 14 bases between the germline ends. The CDR3 nucleotides read TGTGCCAGCAGCGCCGGGAAACAGGGCTATGGCTACACCTTC. Protein: CASSAGKQGYGYTF.

This rearrangement joins TRBV30 to TRBJ1-4; TRBD1 agrees at 7 bases. Germline CDR1 reads GTSNPN; CDR2 reads SVGIG (reference sequence). V trimming: 2 bases; J trimming: 7 bases; junction bases outside the gene matches: 10. CDR3 length equals 15 residues. The DNA of the CDR3 is TGTGCCTGGAGTCCATCTGACAGGGAGCGTGAAAAACTGTTTTTT. Its translation is CAWSPSDREREKLFF. The variable domain in full, with the rest retrieved from reference TRBV30 and TRBJ1-4, is SQTIHQWPATLVQPVGSPLSLECTVEGTSNPNLYWYRQAAGRGLQLLFYSVGIGQISSEVPQNLSASRPQDRQFILSSKKLLLSDSGFYLCAWSPSDREREKLFFGSGTQLSVL.

This chain joins TRBV9 and TRBJ1-2, with 7 bases identical to TRBD1. After removal of 6 bases from V and 8 bases from J, the junction contained 13 bases not matched to a gene. Per germline, CDR1 SGDLS and CDR2 YYNGEE. CDR3 size: 14 residues. CDR3 bases: TGTGCCAGCAATCACGGACAGGCCCTATTAGGCTACACCTTC. Residues: CASNHGQALLGYTF.

The V call is TRBV2, the J call TRBJ1-5; possible D gene TRBD1, 6 bases. Trimming cost V 7 bases and J 5 bases, with 12 bases left between them. The CDR3 contains 13 residues. CDR1 and CDR2 from the germline V gene are SNHLY and FYNNEI. In nucleotides, the CDR3 is TGTGCCAGCAATCGACAGGTGGATCAGCCCCAGCATTTT. Translated, it gives CASNRQVDQPQHF.

This clone was seen only a few times. The chain combines TRBV12-3 or TRBV12-4 with TRBJ1-5, with D uncertain. Trimming took 8 bases from V and 3 from J, leaving 8 bases between them. The CDR3 sequence is 12 residues long. The CDR3 DNA follows: TGTGCCAGCCGTAGAGCCAATCAGCCCCAGCATTTT. Translation: CASRRANQPQHF.

The chain carries TRBV5-1 and TRBJ2-5; 11 positions agree with TRBD2. V shed 0 bases and J 9 bases; nucleotides not matched to a gene: 7. In germline, CDR1 is SGHRS, CDR2 YFSETQ. The CDR3 length is 15 residues. The CDR3 DNA reads as TGCGCCAGCAGCTTGGAGGCGGCTAGCGGGGGGTCCCAGTACTTC. Translated, it gives CASSLEAASGGSQYF.

J is TRBJ1-1 and V is TRBV18, with TRBD1 matching over 11 bases. The CDR3 covers 14 residues. Looked up from germline, CDR1 is KGHSH and CDR2 is LQKENI. V was pared by 5 bases and J by 5 bases, with 4 bases of the junction left unmatched. The CDR3 sequence: CASSAGQGVTEAFF. CDR3 coding DNA: TGTGCCAGCTCAGCGGGACAGGGGGTTACTGAAGCTTTCTTT.

This clone has a single count. The J gene is TRBJ2-6, the V gene TRBV7-9; 9 nucleotides align to TRBD1. V was clipped by 8 bases and J by 1 base; unmatched bases: 6. The CDR3 consists of 16 residues. CDR1 is SEHNR and CDR2 is FQNEAQ in the germline V gene (reference sequence). The CDR3 DNA follows: TGTGCCAGCTCCCACGGACAGGGGTCTGGGGCCAACGTCCTGACTTTC. The encoded protein is CASSHGQGSGANVLTF.

The chain carries TRBV19 and TRBJ2-7; 8 positions match TRBD1. V shed 3 bases, J shed 4 bases, and the junction held 5 bases outside the gene matches. Germline V lookup: CDR1 LNHDA, CDR2 SQIVND (reference sequence). The CDR3 has 14 residues. DNA for the CDR3: TGTGCCAGTAGTATTCAGGGGGCGCAATACGAGCAGTACTTC. Protein product: CASSIQGAQYEQYF.

The chain carries TRBV6-6 and TRBJ1-1; perhaps TRBD1 as D (5 bases). The CDR3 loop spans 13 amino acids. Trimming removed 6 bases from V and 11 bases from J, with 19 bases in between. The germline V gene encodes CDR1 MNHNY and CDR2 SVGAGI (reference sequence). The CDR3 region is CASSPGTISGAFF. CDR3 sequence (DNA): TGTGCCAGCAGCCCTGGGACTATCTCCGGGGCTTTCTTT.

This rearrangement joins TRBV27 to TRBJ2-7, with D possibly matching TRBD2 (5 bases). There are 14 residues in the CDR3. CDR1 and CDR2 (germline): MNHEY, SMNVEV (reference sequence). Trimming cost V 5 bases and J 7 bases, with 18 bases left between them. CDR3 DNA sequence: TGTGCCAGCAGTCCCTCTAACGGGGTAAGAGAGCAGTACTTC. Translated, it gives CASSPSNGVREQYF.

The DNA for the CDR3 is TGTGCCAGCAGCCGGGGACGGAGGGGGAACACTGAAGCTTTCTTT. Translated: CASSRGRRGNTEAFF. The chain is built from TRBV5-6 and TRBJ1-1; perhaps TRBD1 as D (5 bases). The CDR3 totals 15 residues. Germline loops: CDR1 SGHDT, CDR2 YYEEEE. Deletions cut 4 bases from V and 1 base from J, with 14 bases between.

This clone has only one observation. The gene calls are TRBV19 and TRBJ1-2; 8 bases are shared with TRBD1. Germline V lookup: CDR1 LNHDA, CDR2 SQIVND (reference sequence). J lost 4 bases, V lost 6 bases, and 16 bases had no gene match. The CDR3 totals 17 residues. The CDR3 coding sequence is TGTGCCAGTAGCAAAATCCCGGGACAGGCGTTAACCTATGGCTACACCTTC. Translated: CASSKIPGQALTYGYTF.

The V gene is TRBV27, the J gene TRBJ2-4; 10 positions match TRBD1. The V gene end was trimmed by 4 bases and the J gene end by 15 bases; junction bases not matched to a gene: 15. Germline CDR1 and CDR2: MNHEY and SMNVEV (reference sequence). This CDR3 is 15 amino acids long. CDR3 nucleotide sequence: TGTGCCAGCAGTTCCCTCGGGACAGGGGCTAGGGTATCGTACTTC. Its protein is CASSSLGTGARVSYF.

The chain is built from TRBV7-9 and TRBJ2-3; 7 bases line up with TRBD1. CDR1 and CDR2 from the germline V gene are SEHNR and FQNEAQ (reference sequence). The V and J ends lost 3 bases and 4 bases, in that order; junction bases with no gene match: 4. The CDR3 totals 14 residues. DNA of the CDR3: TGTGCCAGCAGCTTGGGGCAGGGGGCAGATACGCAGTATTTT. As protein: CASSLGQGADTQYF.

The CDR3 region has the DNA TGTGCCAGCAGCGCACAGGGGTTAAACACTGAAGCTTTCTTT. This sequence encodes CASSAQGLNTEAFF. The chain recombines TRBV9 with TRBJ1-1; the match to TRBD1 covers 7 bases. This CDR3 spans 14 amino acids. Losses at the gene ends were 3 bases for V and 2 bases for J; bases not matched to a gene: 4. Germline V CDR1 and CDR2: SGDLS, YYNGEE.

The chain recombines TRBV7-2 with TRBJ2-7, with 11 bases identical to TRBD2. Germline CDR1 is SGHTA and CDR2 is FQGNSA. V was clipped by 5 bases and J by 2 bases; unmatched bases: 5. The length of the CDR3 is 15 residues. The CDR3 DNA reads as TGTGCCAGCAGCCCTAGCGGGGGGTTGACCTACGAGCAGTACTTC. Translation gives CASSPSGGLTYEQYF.

The chain recombines TRBV10-3 with TRBJ2-2; perhaps TRBD1 as D (6 bases). Trimming stripped 6 bases from V and 0 bases from J, with 14 bases between. The germline CDR1 and CDR2 sequences are ENHRY and SYGVKD. This CDR3 is 16 amino acids long. The CDR3 spells CAIRINGTPNTGELFF. In DNA form, the CDR3 reads TGTGCCATCAGAATTAACGGGACACCGAACACCGGGGAGCTGTTTTTT.

This rearrangement joins TRBV5-1 to TRBJ2-7, with a tentative D call TRBD1 (5 bases). The germline CDR1 and CDR2 sequences are SGHRS and YFSETQ. The germline V and J ends were trimmed by 4 bases and 2 bases, with 31 bases remaining between them. The CDR3 extends over 20 amino acids. CDR3 sequence: CASSPIPLSHLQDPTYEQYF. As DNA, the CDR3 is TGCGCCAGCAGCCCTATCCCTCTTTCCCATCTACAGGATCCAACCTACGAGCAGTACTTC.

The chain's CDR3 is CASSYPPREQYF. The DNA for the CDR3 is TGTGCCAGCAGTTACCCTCCCCGCGAGCAGTACTTC. The V call is TRBV6-2 or TRBV6-3, the J call TRBJ2-7; D ambiguous. Trimming took 2 bases from V and 6 from J, leaving 8 bases between them. In germline, CDR1 is MNHEY, CDR2 SVGEGT. The CDR3 has 12 residues.

The chain couples TRBV14 to TRBJ2-1; 7 bases match TRBD1. This CDR3 is 16 amino acids long. V lost 0 bases and J lost 9; bases outside the gene matches: 11. Germline CDR1 is SGHDN and CDR2 is FVKESK. The chain's CDR3 is CASSQDWAGGIFEQFF. The CDR3 nucleotides are TGTGCCAGCAGCCAAGATTGGGCAGGGGGTATTTTTGAGCAGTTCTTC.

The chain is built from TRBV3-1 (or the pseudogene TRBV3-2) and TRBJ1-2; tentatively, D is TRBD1 (5 bases). The CDR3 is 16 amino acids. V was cut by 4 bases and J by 9 bases, with 24 bases left in between. Germline CDR1 LGHDT, CDR2 YNNKEL (reference sequence). CDR3 in amino acids: CASSPSAGTAGESYTF. In DNA, the CDR3 is TGTGCCAGCAGCCCCTCCGCCGGGACGGCGGGGGAAAGCTACACCTTC.

The chain couples TRBV9 to TRBJ1-2; D is possibly TRBD1 (6 bases). This CDR3 comprises 13 residues. The V end lost 5 bases, the J end lost 7 bases, and 15 bases lay between the germline ends. The V gene's germline CDR1 is SGDLS and CDR2 YYNGEE. The CDR3 DNA sequence: TGTGCCAGCAGTAACCTCGGGGGGCCTGGCTACACCTTC. Translating gives CASSNLGGPGYTF.

The chain has TRBV9 and TRBJ2-7, with 16 bases fitting TRBD2. V gave up 3 bases and J gave up 3 bases; unmatched junction bases: 15. In germline, CDR1 is SGDLS, CDR2 YYNGEE. This CDR3 region has 20 residues. CDR3 in amino acids: CASSGTPTGTSGGAVYEQYF. The CDR3 DNA reads TGTGCCAGCAGCGGAACCCCCACCGGGACTAGCGGGGGGGCGGTCTACGAGCAGTACTTC.